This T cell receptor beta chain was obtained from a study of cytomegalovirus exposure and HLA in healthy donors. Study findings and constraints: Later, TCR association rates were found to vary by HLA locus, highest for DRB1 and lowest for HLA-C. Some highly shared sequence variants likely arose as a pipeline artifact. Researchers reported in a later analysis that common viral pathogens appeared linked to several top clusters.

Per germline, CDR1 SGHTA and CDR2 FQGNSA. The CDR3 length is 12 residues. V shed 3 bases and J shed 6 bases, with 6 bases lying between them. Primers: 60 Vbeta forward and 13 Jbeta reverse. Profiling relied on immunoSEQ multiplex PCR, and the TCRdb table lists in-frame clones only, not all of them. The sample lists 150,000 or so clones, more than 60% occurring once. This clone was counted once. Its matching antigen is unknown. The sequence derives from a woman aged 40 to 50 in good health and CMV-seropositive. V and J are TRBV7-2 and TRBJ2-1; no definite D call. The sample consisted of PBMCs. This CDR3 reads CASSFSLNEQFF. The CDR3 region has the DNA TGTGCCAGCAGCTTTTCCCTCAATGAGCAGTTCTTC.